The source of this T cell receptor (beta chain) is a study of T-cell reconstitution after alpha-beta-depleted transplantation in children. The ends were cut back, 1 base at V and 3 bases at J, with 7 bases in the middle. The CDR3 contains 13 residues. Germline lookup yields CDR1 MGHRA and CDR2 YSYEKL. This clonotype was seen a handful of times. Preparing the TCRbeta library involved the use of unique molecular identifiers. TCRdb fed the PCR reads into MiXCR, producing one record per CDR3 protein. This sample has about 540,000 distinct CDR3 sequences, with 15% to 20% found just once. The TCR sequence derives from a human donor who donated a stem cell graft to a child with acute lymphoblastic leukemia. The material sequenced was PBMCs from the stem cell graft donor, taken from the stem cell graft. The V call is TRBV4-1, the J call TRBJ2-7, with D possibly TRBD1 on 5 matching bases. The CDR3 loop is CASSQGTGYEQYF. For the CDR3, the DNA is TGCGCCAGCAGCCAAGGTACAGGCTACGAGCAGTACTTC.